The clone carrying this TCR beta chain was counted a few times. Its antigen is unidentified. This sample is drawn from a study of cytomegalovirus exposure and HLA in healthy donors. Study-wide points: For TCR beta chains, V- and J-gene trimming was later linked to a missense DCLRE1C variant.

V lost 1 base, J lost 8 bases, and 9 bases stayed unmatched. The CDR3 runs to 16 residues. CDR1 MGHRA and CDR2 YSYEKL come from the germline V gene. The PCR had 60 Vbeta and 13 Jbeta primers. Here immunoSEQ multiplex PCR was the method, and the copy in TCRdb shows in-frame clones only, minus some. The sample yields more than 200,000 clones, almost 70% seen once. This TCR was sampled from a man in his forties in good health and CMV-seropositive. Sequencing was performed on PBMCs. The rearrangement uses TRBV4-1 and TRBJ2-1; the match to TRBD2 covers 9 bases. The CDR3 spells CASSQVPSGAIDEQFF. For the CDR3, the DNA is TGCGCCAGCAGCCAAGTCCCTAGCGGGGCTATAGATGAGCAGTTCTTC.